Below, 12 T cell receptor beta chains from the same sample are listed, as sequenced in a study of T cells in localized non-small cell lung cancer. Profiling relied on immunoSEQ multiplex PCR, and the TCRdb table lists in-frame clones only, not all of them. This sample carries more than 100,000 clones, around 90% of them seen once, and the ten largest clones take 1.7%. Sequences were derived from peripheral blood, sampled before any cancer treatment. The receptors shown here come from a female donor of 60 years or more with stage I lung adenocarcinoma.

J is TRBJ1-1 and V is TRBV11-3; D perhaps matches TRBD1 (6 bases). CDR3 length equals 15 residues. V was pared by 5 bases and J by 5 bases, with 18 bases between. CDR1 and CDR2 from the germline V gene are SGHNT and YENEEA. CDR3 DNA: TGTGCCAGCAGCCCCAGTACAGGGCCGGGGACTGAAGCTTTCTTT. Residues: CASSPSTGPGTEAFF.

The chain carries TRBV5-1 and TRBJ1-1, with TRBD1 matching over 11 bases. The junction had 7 bases not matched to a gene; V was cut back by 4 bases and J by 5 bases. The CDR3 is 15 amino acids. The germline CDR1 and CDR2 sequences are SGHRS and YFSETQ. The CDR3 loop is CASSLAGTGGTEAFF. CDR3 nucleotide sequence: TGCGCCAGCAGCCTTGCCGGGACAGGGGGGACTGAAGCTTTCTTT.

V is TRBV7-2 and J is TRBJ2-1; 9 nucleotides line up with TRBD2. This CDR3 is built from 16 residues. Germline lookup yields CDR1 SGHTA and CDR2 FQGNSA. The ends lost 5 bases at V and 7 bases at J; junction bases unmatched: 12. The CDR3 sequence: CASSPGGLAGQNEQFF. The CDR3 bases are TGTGCCAGCAGCCCAGGAGGGCTAGCGGGACAGAATGAGCAGTTCTTC.

This chain joins TRBV9 and TRBJ2-3, with D tentatively TRBD2 (5 bases). Trimming took off 3 bases at V and 6 bases at J, with 14 bases between the two ends. In germline, CDR1 is SGDLS, CDR2 YYNGEE. There are 14 residues in the CDR3. CDR3 in DNA: TGTGCCAGCAGCGGGATGAAGGGCGGGGATACGCAGTATTTT. Protein sequence: CASSGMKGGDTQYF.

V is TRBV19 and J is TRBJ2-2; a possible D gene is TRBD2 (6 bases). The germline CDR1 and CDR2 sequences are LNHDA and SQIVND (reference sequence). CDR3 length: 15 amino acids. The V gene lost 6 bases and the J gene lost 1 base, with 12 bases spanning the gap. The CDR3 sequence: CASRGGALNTGELFF. The CDR3 region has the DNA TGTGCCAGTAGGGGGGGAGCGCTGAACACCGGGGAGCTGTTTTTT.

This chain uses TRBV5-4 with TRBJ2-5; 8 bases fit TRBD1. The CDR3 sequence is 16 residues long. With V trimmed by 5 bases and J by 2 bases, 11 bases remained unmatched. Germline V gene lookup returns CDR1 SGHNT and CDR2 YYREEE (reference sequence). The CDR3 sequence: CASSGRKRTGQETQYF. The CDR3 nucleotides are TGTGCCAGCAGTGGCCGGAAAAGGACAGGGCAAGAGACCCAGTACTTC.

The chain has TRBV6-5 and TRBJ2-7; perhaps TRBD2 as D (5 bases). V was trimmed by 0 bases and J by 1 base, leaving 13 bases between them. Per the germline V gene, CDR1 is MNHEY and CDR2 is SVGAGI. The CDR3 spans 16 residues. CDR3 DNA sequence: TGTGCCAGCAGTTACTCGGCCGTAGCGACGTCCTACGAGCAGTACTTC. This encodes CASSYSAVATSYEQYF.

The chain is built from TRBV4-1 and TRBJ1-2; possibly TRBD1 for D (5 bases). Germline V CDR1 and CDR2: MGHRA, YSYEKL. The length of the CDR3 is 16 residues. Trimming shortened V by 2 bases and J by 1 base, and 14 bases separated the two germline ends. CDR3: CASSQPGTAYNYGYTF. For the CDR3, the DNA is TGCGCCAGCAGCCAACCCGGGACTGCTTATAACTATGGCTACACCTTC.

J is TRBJ2-7 and V is TRBV4-1; D perhaps matches TRBD2 (6 bases). The length of the CDR3 is 17 residues. The ends were cut back, 0 bases at V and 2 bases at J, with 17 bases in the middle. CDR1 and CDR2 (germline): MGHRA, YSYEKL. The CDR3 bases are TGCGCCAGCAGCCAAGATTGGGCTAGCGCCGAAACCTACGAGCAGTACTTC. Translation gives CASSQDWASAETYEQYF.

Comment on this clone: One end of the junction fails to match germline, which may point to a read error. The rearrangement uses TRBV19 and TRBJ1-4; no firm D call. The germline gives CDR1 LNHDA, CDR2 SQIVND (reference sequence). This CDR3 spans 17 amino acids. The CDR3 DNA reads as TGTGCCAGCAGTACGCTGGGGTCCCACTGGACTAATGAAAAACTGTTTTTT. It codes for CASSTLGSHWTNEKLFF. The variable domain in full, with the rest retrieved from reference TRBV19 and TRBJ1-4, is DGGITQSPKYLFRKEGQNVTLSCEQNLNHDAMYWYRQDPGQGLRLIYYSQIVNDFQKGDIAEGYSVSREKKESFPLTVTSAQKNPTAFYLCASSTLGSHWTNEKLFFGSGTQLSVL.

The chain carries TRBV5-1 and TRBJ2-3, with a weak D call TRBD1 (6 bases). This CDR3 spans 16 amino acids. V was shortened by 2 bases and J by 3 bases, with 16 bases between the two germline ends. CDR1 is SGHRS and CDR2 is YFSETQ in the germline V gene. The CDR3: CASSFETGIRTDTQYF. CDR3 in DNA: TGCGCCAGCAGCTTTGAAACAGGGATAAGGACAGATACGCAGTATTTT.

The rearrangement uses TRBV30 and TRBJ2-3, with D hard to call. Per the germline V gene, CDR1 is GTSNPN and CDR2 is SVGIG (reference sequence). CDR3 size: 11 residues. Trimming pared 4 bases from V and 4 bases from J, leaving 6 bases between. The CDR3 region has the DNA TGTGCCTGGACCCAAGCAGATACGCAGTATTTT. Amino acids: CAWTQADTQYF.